The T cell receptor (beta chain) under discussion was sequenced for a study of cytomegalovirus exposure and HLA in healthy donors. Researchers ran the PCR with 60 Vbeta and 13 Jbeta primers. Generated by immunoSEQ multiplex PCR, the TCRdb table keeps only in-frame clones and is missing some. The table includes more than 100,000 clones, 80% detected once. Between the trimmed V and J ends, which lost 5 bases and 6 bases, there was a span of 16 bases. The CDR3 loop spans 14 amino acids. CDR1 LNHNV and CDR2 YYDKDF come from the germline V gene (reference sequence). V usage is TRBV15 and J usage is TRBJ1-1, with TRBD1 as a possible D gene (5 bases). The specimen sequenced was PBMCs. The TCR comes from a female donor in good health and CMV-seropositive. The DNA of the CDR3 is TGTGCCACCAGCGGTAACCAGGGTCTGGCTGAAGCTTTCTTT. Translated: CATSGNQGLAEAFF.